This entry lists 16 T cell receptor beta chains sequenced from one sample in a study of blood T cell repertoires in COVID-19. Libraries were prepared by immunoSEQ multiplex PCR; TCRdb keeps only in-frame clonotypes and omits some of them. The sample shows approximately 210,000 clones, approximately 81% of them seen only once. Input material: peripheral blood. The receptors derive from a woman of 80 years or more with COVID-19, enrolled during active disease.

This chain links TRBV18 with TRBJ1-1; 8 positions match TRBD1. CDR3 length: 15 residues. Germline V gene sequence: CDR1 KGHSH, CDR2 LQKENI. Unmatched junction bases numbered 8, after V lost 3 bases and J lost 5 bases. CDR3 sequence (DNA): TGTGCCAGCTCACCCGATGGACAGGGTATAACTGAAGCTTTCTTT. This translates into CASSPDGQGITEAFF.

As concerns this clone: Additional DNA sequences in this sample encode the identical CDR3. The rearrangement joins TRBV6-4 to TRBJ1-5; weak D call: TRBD1 (5 bases). Trimming took 3 bases from V and 4 from J, leaving 10 bases between them. CDR3 length: 14 residues. Germline V gene data show CDR1 as MRHNA and CDR2 as SNTAGT. The DNA of the CDR3 is TGTGCCAGCAGTGAAGGACAAGGGAATCAGCCCCAGCATTTT. It yields the protein CASSEGQGNQPQHF.

The chain employs TRBV2 and TRBJ1-1; a possible D gene is TRBD1 (6 bases). Trimming pared 6 bases from V and 1 base from J, leaving 6 bases between. The CDR3 consists of 12 residues. Germline lookup yields CDR1 SNHLY and CDR2 FYNNEI. CDR3 protein: CASRTGNTEAFF. The CDR3 DNA reads as TGTGCCAGCAGGACAGGGAACACTGAAGCTTTCTTT.

J is TRBJ1-6 and V is TRBV27, with D maybe TRBD1 (6 bases). The germline CDR1 and CDR2 sequences are MNHEY and SMNVEV (reference sequence). V lost 3 bases and J 0 bases, leaving 12 bases between the germline ends. CDR3 length: 17 amino acids. CDR3: CASSFGQLSSYNSPLHF. CDR3 in DNA: TGTGCCAGCAGTTTCGGACAGTTGAGCTCCTATAATTCACCCCTCCACTTT.

CDR3 region: CASIEGGVSTDTQYF. The CDR3 coding sequence is TGTGCCAGCATCGAGGGCGGGGTTAGCACAGATACGCAGTATTTT. V is TRBV28 and J is TRBJ2-3; a possible D gene is TRBD2 (6 bases). The CDR3 is 15 residues long. The germline gives CDR1 MDHEN, CDR2 SYDVKM. Trimming stripped 7 bases from V and 0 bases from J, with 14 bases between.

The CDR3 sequence: CASQQGWGRGYEQYF. In DNA, the CDR3 is TGCGCCAGTCAGCAGGGCTGGGGGCGAGGCTACGAGCAGTACTTC. The gene calls are TRBV5-1 and TRBJ2-7, with D possibly being TRBD1 (6 bases). Trimming removed 8 bases from V and 3 bases from J, with 21 bases in between. The CDR3 covers 15 residues. Germline loops: CDR1 SGHRS, CDR2 YFSETQ. Combining the CDR3 with reference TRBV5-1 and TRBJ2-7 gives the whole variable domain KAGVTQTPRYLIKTRGQQVTLSCSPISGHRSVSWYQQTPGQGLQFLFEYFSETQRNKGNFPGRFSGRQFSNSRSEMNVSTLELGDSALYLCASQQGWGRGYEQYFGPGTRLTVT.

J is TRBJ1-1 and V is TRBV12-3 or TRBV12-4, with TRBD1 matching over 7 bases. The CDR3 has 12 residues. The trim removed 8 bases at V and 5 bases at J, leaving 5 bases unmatched. CDR3 nucleotide sequence: TGTGCCAGCCGACAGGGATTGACTGAAGCTTTCTTT. Translated: CASRQGLTEAFF.

This rearrangement joins TRBV15 to TRBJ2-3; 11 nucleotides agree with TRBD2. Per the germline V gene, CDR1 is LNHNV and CDR2 is YYDKDF (reference sequence). The CDR3 runs 17 residues. The V gene end was trimmed by 3 bases and the J gene end by 1 base; junction bases not matched to a gene: 6. Here the CDR3 DNA reads TGTGCCACCAGCAGGGCTTATAGCGGGGGGGGCACAGATACGCAGTATTTT. Translated: CATSRAYSGGGTDTQYF.

The chain uses TRBV28 and TRBJ1-4; 12 bases agree with TRBD1. Per the germline V gene, CDR1 is MDHEN and CDR2 is SYDVKM. This CDR3 contains 21 residues. Losses at the gene ends were 5 bases for V and 5 bases for J; bases not matched to a gene: 21. CDR3 in DNA: TGTGCCAGCAGTCCTCGGGGGGACAGGGGGCCGGCCGCCACCTTAAATGAAAAACTGTTTTTT. As protein: CASSPRGDRGPAATLNEKLFF. Full variable domain (remainder filled in from reference TRBV28 and TRBJ1-4): DVKVTQSSRYLVKRTGEKVFLECVQDMDHENMFWYRQDPGLGLRLIYFSYDVKMKEKGDIPEGYSVSREKKERFSLILESASTNQTSMYLCASSPRGDRGPAATLNEKLFFGSGTQLSVL.

This chain links TRBV28 with TRBJ1-5; 8 positions agree with TRBD1. Germline V gene sequence: CDR1 MDHEN, CDR2 SYDVKM. Trimming cost V 7 bases and J 8 bases; bases outside gene matches: 4. The CDR3 extends over 12 amino acids. The CDR3 region has the DNA TGTGCCAGCAAGACAGGGGATAAGCCCCAGCATTTT. Translated, it gives CASKTGDKPQHF.

This clone was seen only a few times. This rearrangement joins TRBV20-1 to TRBJ1-1, with a weak D call TRBD1 (5 bases). Germline CDR1 is DFQATT and CDR2 is SNEGSKA (reference sequence). The CDR3 length is 11 residues. Trimming took 6 bases from V and 3 from J, leaving 8 bases between them. For the CDR3, the DNA is TGCAGTGCCCTAGGGGACACTGAAGCTTTCTTT. Translating it yields CSALGDTEAFF.

This clone was detected once. CDR3 loop: CASSYIPQGGKKTQYF. CDR3 nucleotides: TGTGCCAGCAGTTACATCCCCCAGGGGGGTAAGAAGACCCAGTACTTC. The rearrangement links TRBV6-5 to TRBJ2-5; D possibly corresponds to TRBD1 (7 bases). The CDR3 covers 16 residues. Germline CDR1 reads MNHEY; CDR2 reads SVGAGI. Trimming shortened V by 2 bases and J by 6 bases, and 19 bases separated the two germline ends.

The J gene is TRBJ1-5, the V gene TRBV4-1, with TRBD1 matching 10 bases. Germline V gives CDR1 MGHRA, CDR2 YSYEKL. CDR3 length equals 16 residues. V dropped 0 bases and J dropped 4; count of bases not matched to a gene: 3. The CDR3, as DNA: TGCGCCAGCAGCCAAGATGGGACAGGGGTTAATCAGCCCCAGCATTTT. Translating it yields CASSQDGTGVNQPQHF.

This clone has just one count. CDR3 protein: CASSHRQTLGEKLFF. CDR3 coding DNA: TGTGCCAGCAGCCATCGACAAACCTTGGGTGAAAAACTGTTTTTT. The genes are TRBV5-8 and TRBJ1-4; D remains ambiguous. The CDR3 is 15 amino acids. Per germline, CDR1 SGHTS and CDR2 YDEGEE. Trimming pared 4 bases from V and 7 bases from J, leaving 17 bases between.

The chain has TRBV6-5 and TRBJ1-2; D uncertain. Trimming took 7 bases from V and 5 from J, leaving 17 bases between them. The CDR3 has 14 amino acids. CDR1 MNHEY and CDR2 SVGAGI come from the germline V gene. This CDR3 reads CASKTGLEGYGYTF. In DNA, the CDR3 is TGTGCCAGCAAGACCGGCCTCGAGGGATATGGCTACACCTTC.

Only one count was recorded for this clone. The J gene is TRBJ1-2, the V gene TRBV5-1; possible D gene TRBD1, 5 bases. V lost 2 bases and J 5 bases, leaving 16 bases between the germline ends. CDR3 size: 15 residues. In germline, CDR1 is SGHRS, CDR2 YFSETQ. CDR3 sequence reads: CASSLERTSSYGYTF. The CDR3 DNA reads as TGCGCCAGCAGCTTAGAACGGACATCCTCTTATGGCTACACCTTC.